This is a list of T cell receptor beta chains from one sample in a study of blood T cells in healthy people across ages. Using its own MiXCR run on the 5' RACE reads, TCRdb lists one record per CDR3 protein. Counted here are around 940,000 distinct CDR3 sequences, just over 50% occurring once; the ten biggest clones make up about 21%. Sequencing input: blood. The source is a woman aged 60-70 years in good health. Each CDR3 is given with its conserved first and last residue. D genes are given only for firm matches. Not every row has a clone size; where given, it reads once, few, many or a size class.

size,J,length,D,V,DNA,CDR3
.,TRBJ2-4,17,.,TRBV20-1,TGCAGTGCTAGCCCGCCGGGGATAGGAGGGGGCAAAAACATTCGGTACTTC,CSASPPGIGGGKNIRYF
.,TRBJ1-2,12,.,TRBV25-1,TGTGCCAGTACTCCGGGACCTGGGGGCTACACCTTC,CASTPGPGGYTF
.,TRBJ1-6,13,.,TRBV20-1,TGCAGTGCTAAAGACAGGTCGGGTTCACCCCTCCACTTT,CSAKDRSGSPLHF
.,TRBJ1-5,17,.,TRBV27,TGTGCCAGCAGTTTATCGGGACGGTTCGGTACCAATCAGCCCCAGCATTTT,CASSLSGRFGTNQPQHF
few,TRBJ1-2,12,.,TRBV24-1,TGTGCCACCAGTGACACAGGGTTTGGCTACACCTTC,CATSDTGFGYTF
.,TRBJ2-1,15,TRBD1,TRBV6-5,TGTGCCAGCAGTTACTCGGAAATGGACAGGGCGGGGCAGTTCTTC,CASSYSEMDRAGQFF
.,TRBJ2-5,15,.,TRBV27,TGTGCCAGCAGTTTATCGAATCCGGACTCGGAGACCCAGTACTTC,CASSLSNPDSETQYF
few,TRBJ2-7,12,TRBD1,TRBV6-6,TGTGCCATCCGACAGGGGGACGGCGAGCAGTACTTC,CAIRQGDGEQYF
.,TRBJ2-7,14,.,TRBV7-2,TGTGCCAGCAGCTTTTCGTCTCCTCCCTACGAGCAGTACTTC,CASSFSSPPYEQYF
.,TRBJ2-5,12,.,TRBV11-2,TGTGCCAGCCGCTTGGGTTGGGAGACCCAGTACTTC,CASRLGWETQYF
.,TRBJ2-4,14,.,TRBV15,TGTGCCACCAGCCGAAAAGGTGGGGGGAACATTCAGTACTTC,CATSRKGGGNIQYF
.,TRBJ2-1,12,.,TRBV28,TGTGCCAGCAGAAGCCGTTGGGATGAGCAGTTCTTC,CASRSRWDEQFF
.,TRBJ2-7,14,.,TRBV7-2,TGTGCCAGCAGCTTACTGGAGAGATACAATGAGCAGTACTTC,CASSLLERYNEQYF
.,TRBJ2-1,16,TRBD2,TRBV6-1,TGTGCCAGCAGTGAAGAACCAGCGGGACCGAAAGAGACCCAGTTCTTC,CASSEEPAGPKETQFF
many,TRBJ2-7,12,.,TRBV20-1,TGCAGTCGACGCAGGGTTTCCTACGAGCAGTACTTC,CSRRRVSYEQYF
.,TRBJ2-2,15,TRBD1,TRBV3-1,TGTGCCAGCAGCCCCCGGACAGGGGTTACCGGGGAGCCGTTTTTT,CASSPRTGVTGEPFF
.,TRBJ2-7,15,TRBD2,TRBV28,TGTGCCAGCAGTTTCGTCGCTAGCGGAATAGACGAGCAGTACTTC,CASSFVASGIDEQYF
.,TRBJ2-3,15,.,TRBV4-2,TGTGCCAGCAGCCAAGGGCCTAGCGAAACAGATACGCAGTATTTT,CASSQGPSETDTQYF
few,TRBJ2-7,14,TRBD1,TRBV6-1,TGTGCCAGCAGTGAGTGGACAGGAACTTACGAGCAGTACTTC,CASSEWTGTYEQYF
.,TRBJ2-3,12,.,TRBV20-1,TGCAGTGCTAGAGATAGGGGAGGTACGCAGTATTTT,CSARDRGGTQYF
once,TRBJ2-2,15,TRBD2,TRBV7-6,TGTGCCTGCAGCTTAACTAGCGCAAACACCGGGGAGCTGTTTTTT,CACSLTSANTGELFF
once,TRBJ2-1,17,.,TRBV15,TGTGCCACCAGCAGAGAACCACGAGGACCCCCCTACAATGAGCAGTTCTTC,CATSREPRGPPYNEQFF
.,TRBJ2-7,17,TRBD2,TRBV28,TGTGCCAGCAGTTTCCAACTAGCGGGAGCAATCCTCTACGAGCAGTACTTC,CASSFQLAGAILYEQYF
.,TRBJ2-3,11,.,TRBV11-2,TGTGCCAGCAGCTTAGCGTATACGCAGTATTTT,CASSLAYTQYF
.,TRBJ2-1,14,.,TRBV20-1,TGCAGTGCTAGAGCCTGGGAAGTTTACAATGAGCAGTTCTTC,CSARAWEVYNEQFF
.,TRBJ2-2,14,.,TRBV20-1,TGCAGTGCTATTAGCGGAGTTGGCACCGGGGAGCTGTTTTTT,CSAISGVGTGELFF
.,TRBJ2-7,14,.,TRBV4-1,TGCGCCAGCAGCCTCCGGGACCCCGCGAACGAGCAGTACTTC,CASSLRDPANEQYF
.,TRBJ2-2,14,.,TRBV10-3,TGTGCCACCAGACGAGGGGGGGTGACCGGGGAGCTGTTTTTT,CATRRGGVTGELFF
few,TRBJ2-7,14,TRBD2,TRBV27,TGTGCCAGCAGTGGAGCGGGGATCCCCTACGAGCAGTACTTC,CASSGAGIPYEQYF
.,TRBJ2-5,15,.,TRBV7-2,TGTGCCAGCAGCTTAGTGCCTAGTTCCCAAGAGACCCAGTACTTC,CASSLVPSSQETQYF
.,TRBJ2-7,17,TRBD2,TRBV7-9,TGTGCCAGCAGCCTGATTGGGCGGGAGGTGAAGTCCTACGAGCAGTACTTC,CASSLIGREVKSYEQYF
.,TRBJ1-6,16,.,TRBV6-2/TRBV6-3,TGTGCCAGCAGTTCCCGGGGGACATCAATGCATTCACCCCTCCACTTT,CASSSRGTSMHSPLHF
once,TRBJ2-1,18,.,TRBV6-5,TGTGCCAGCAGTTTCGGGATCCCCGCCGCGGGTCTTGTTAATGAGCAGTTCTTC,CASSFGIPAAGLVNEQFF
.,TRBJ2-3,16,TRBD2,TRBV9,TGTGCCAGCAGCGGGACTAGCGGGAGTGGGACAGATACGCAGTATTTT,CASSGTSGSGTDTQYF
few,TRBJ2-7,17,TRBD2,TRBV10-1,TGCGCCAGCAGTCCAAAGGGACTAGCGGGAGTGTCCTACGAGCAGTACTTC,CASSPKGLAGVSYEQYF
.,TRBJ2-5,17,.,TRBV6-5,TGTGCCAGCAGTTACCGACGTTCCCGGACTTTCCAAGAGACCCAGTACTTC,CASSYRRSRTFQETQYF
.,TRBJ2-2,15,TRBD1,TRBV5-7,TGTGCCAGCAGCTCGGGACAGAAGAACACCGGGGAGCTGTTTTTT,CASSSGQKNTGELFF
.,TRBJ2-1,15,TRBD2,TRBV5-1,TGCGCCGGCAAAGTCGGGAGGGCCTTTAGCAATGAGCAGTTCTTC,CAGKVGRAFSNEQFF
.,TRBJ2-7,14,TRBD1,TRBV13,TGTGCCAGCAGCGATAAACAGGGGGTCCACGAGCAGTACTTC,CASSDKQGVHEQYF
.,TRBJ2-7,15,.,TRBV20-1,TGCAGTGCTAGATTCAGAAGCCCCTTTTACAATGAGCAGTACTTC,CSARFRSPFYNEQYF
.,TRBJ2-7,17,TRBD2,TRBV7-2,TGTGCCAGCAGCTTAGGTACACTAGCGGGAGGTAACAATGAGCAGTACTTC,CASSLGTLAGGNNEQYF
few,TRBJ1-2,13,TRBD1,TRBV2,TGTGCCAGCAGTACGGGACAGAACTATGGCCACACCTTC,CASSTGQNYGHTF
.,TRBJ2-7,13,.,TRBV10-3,TGTGCCATCAGTGAACAGACAGTCGACGAGCAGTACTTC,CAISEQTVDEQYF
.,TRBJ2-7,13,.,TRBV20-1,TGCAGTGCTAGGCAACATATGTCGTACGAGCAGTACTTC,CSARQHMSYEQYF